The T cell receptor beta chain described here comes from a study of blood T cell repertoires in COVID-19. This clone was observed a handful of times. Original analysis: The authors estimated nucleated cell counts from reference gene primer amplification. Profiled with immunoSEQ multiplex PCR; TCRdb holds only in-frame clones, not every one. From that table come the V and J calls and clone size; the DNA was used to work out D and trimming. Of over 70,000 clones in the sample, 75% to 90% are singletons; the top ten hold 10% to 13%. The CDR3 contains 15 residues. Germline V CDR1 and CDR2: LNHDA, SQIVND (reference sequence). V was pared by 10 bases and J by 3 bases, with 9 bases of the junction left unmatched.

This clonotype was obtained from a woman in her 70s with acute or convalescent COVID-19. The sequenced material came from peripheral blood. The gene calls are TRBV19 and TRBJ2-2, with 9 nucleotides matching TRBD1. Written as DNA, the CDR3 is TGTGCCACCCAGGACAGGGGACGGTACACCGGGGAGCTGTTTTTT. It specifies CATQDRGRYTGELFF.